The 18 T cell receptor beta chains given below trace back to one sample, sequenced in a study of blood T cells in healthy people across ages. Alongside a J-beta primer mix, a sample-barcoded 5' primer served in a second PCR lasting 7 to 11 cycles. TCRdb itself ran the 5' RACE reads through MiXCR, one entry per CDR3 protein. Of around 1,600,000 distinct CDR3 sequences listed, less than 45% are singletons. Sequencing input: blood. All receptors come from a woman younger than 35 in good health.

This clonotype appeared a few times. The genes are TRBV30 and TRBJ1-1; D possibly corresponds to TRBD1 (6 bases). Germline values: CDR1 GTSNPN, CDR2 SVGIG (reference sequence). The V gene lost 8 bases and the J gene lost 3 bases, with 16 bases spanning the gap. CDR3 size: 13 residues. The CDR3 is CAGGRGRDTEAFF. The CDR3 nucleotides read TGTGCCGGGGGGCGGGGCAGGGACACTGAAGCTTTCTTT.

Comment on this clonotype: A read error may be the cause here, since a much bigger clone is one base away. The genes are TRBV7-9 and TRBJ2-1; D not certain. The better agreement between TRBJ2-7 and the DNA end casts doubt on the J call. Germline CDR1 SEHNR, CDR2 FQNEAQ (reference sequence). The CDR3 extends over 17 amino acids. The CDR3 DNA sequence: TGTGCCAGCAGCTTAGCGCGCGCGCGATGGCCCTACAATGAGCAGTACTTC. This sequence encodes CASSLARARWPYNEQYF.

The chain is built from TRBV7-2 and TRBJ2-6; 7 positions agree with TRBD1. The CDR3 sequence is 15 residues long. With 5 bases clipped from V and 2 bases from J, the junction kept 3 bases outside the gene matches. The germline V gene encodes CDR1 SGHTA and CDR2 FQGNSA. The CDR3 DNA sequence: TGTGCCAGCAGCACACAGGGGACTGGGGCCAACGTCCTGACTTTC. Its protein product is CASSTQGTGANVLTF.

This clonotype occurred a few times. The CDR3 is CASSASKNEAFF. The CDR3 DNA reads as TGTGCCAGCAGCGCCAGTAAAAATGAAGCTTTCTTT. The chain employs TRBV5-6 and TRBJ1-1; D is unresolved. With 4 bases removed from V and 7 bases from J, the gap between germline ends came to 11 bases. CDR1 and CDR2 from the germline V gene are SGHDT and YYEEEE. The CDR3 contains 12 residues. The variable domain in full, with the rest retrieved from reference TRBV5-6 and TRBJ1-1, is DAGVTQSPTHLIKTRGQQVTLRCSPKSGHDTVSWYQQALGQGPQFIFQYYEEEERQRGNFPDRFSGHQFPNYSSELNVNALLLGDSALYLCASSASKNEAFFGQGTRLTVV.

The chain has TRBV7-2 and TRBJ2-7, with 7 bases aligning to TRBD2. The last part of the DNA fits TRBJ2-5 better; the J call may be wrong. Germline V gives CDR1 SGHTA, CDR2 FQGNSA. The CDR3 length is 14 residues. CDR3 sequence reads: CASSLGGQSETQYF. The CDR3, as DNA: TGTGCCAGCAGCTTGGGAGGGCAGTCAGAGACCCAGTACTTC.

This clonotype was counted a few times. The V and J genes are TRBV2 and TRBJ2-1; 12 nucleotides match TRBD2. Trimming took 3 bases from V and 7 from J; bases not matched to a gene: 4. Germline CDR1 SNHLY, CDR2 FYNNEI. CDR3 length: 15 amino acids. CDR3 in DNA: TGTGCCAGCAGTGAGCGTCTAGCGGGAGGGAATGAGCAGTTCTTC. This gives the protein CASSERLAGGNEQFF.

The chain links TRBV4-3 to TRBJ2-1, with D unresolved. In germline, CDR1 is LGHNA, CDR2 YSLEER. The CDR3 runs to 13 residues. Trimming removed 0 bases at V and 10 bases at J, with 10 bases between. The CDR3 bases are TGCGCCAGCAGCCAAGACCAGGCCCGGGAGCAGTTCTTC. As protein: CASSQDQAREQFF.

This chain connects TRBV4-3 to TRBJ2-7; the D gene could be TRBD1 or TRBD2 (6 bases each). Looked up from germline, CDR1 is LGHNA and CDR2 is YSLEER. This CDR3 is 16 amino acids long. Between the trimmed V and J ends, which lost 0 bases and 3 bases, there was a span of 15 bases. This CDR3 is CASSQESGGSFYEQYF. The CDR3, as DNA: TGCGCCAGCAGCCAAGAATCCGGGGGCTCCTTCTACGAGCAGTACTTC.

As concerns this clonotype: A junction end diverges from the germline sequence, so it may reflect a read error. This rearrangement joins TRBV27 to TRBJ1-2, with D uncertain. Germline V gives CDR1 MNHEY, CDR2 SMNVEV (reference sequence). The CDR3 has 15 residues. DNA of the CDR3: TGTGTCAGCAGTTCGGAGATGGGGTACTACTATGGCTACACCTTC. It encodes CVSSSEMGYYYGYTF.

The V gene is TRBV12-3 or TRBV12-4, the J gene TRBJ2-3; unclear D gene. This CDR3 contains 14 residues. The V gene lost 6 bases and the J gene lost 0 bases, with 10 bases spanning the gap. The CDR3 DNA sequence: TGTGCCAGCAGCCCGAGGTTTAGCACAGATACGCAGTATTTT. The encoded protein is CASSPRFSTDTQYF.

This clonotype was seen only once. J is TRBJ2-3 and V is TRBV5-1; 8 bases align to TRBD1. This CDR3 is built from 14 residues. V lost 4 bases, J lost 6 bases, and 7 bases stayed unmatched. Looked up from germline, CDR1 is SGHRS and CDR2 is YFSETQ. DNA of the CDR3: TGCGCCAGCAGCGAAGGGACAGGTTGGGATACGCAGTATTTT. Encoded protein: CASSEGTGWDTQYF.

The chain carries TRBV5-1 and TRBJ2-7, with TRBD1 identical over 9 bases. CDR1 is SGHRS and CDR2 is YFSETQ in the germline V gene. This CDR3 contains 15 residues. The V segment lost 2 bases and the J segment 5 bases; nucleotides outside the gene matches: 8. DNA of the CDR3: TGCGCCAGCAGCTTTGCCGGGACAGGGATAAACGAGCAGTACTTC. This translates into CASSFAGTGINEQYF. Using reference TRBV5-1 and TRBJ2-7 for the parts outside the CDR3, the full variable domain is KAGVTQTPRYLIKTRGQQVTLSCSPISGHRSVSWYQQTPGQGLQFLFEYFSETQRNKGNFPGRFSGRQFSNSRSEMNVSTLELGDSALYLCASSFAGTGINEQYFGPGTRLTVT.

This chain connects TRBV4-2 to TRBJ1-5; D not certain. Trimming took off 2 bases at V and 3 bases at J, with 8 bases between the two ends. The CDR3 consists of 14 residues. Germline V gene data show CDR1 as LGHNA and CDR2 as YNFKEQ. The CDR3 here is CASSQNTDNQPQHF. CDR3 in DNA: TGTGCCAGCAGCCAAAACACGGACAATCAGCCCCAGCATTTT.

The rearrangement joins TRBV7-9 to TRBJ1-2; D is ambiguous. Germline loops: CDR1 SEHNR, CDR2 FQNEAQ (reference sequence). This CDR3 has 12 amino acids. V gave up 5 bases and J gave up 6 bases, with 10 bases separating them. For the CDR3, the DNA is TGTGCCAGCAGCCCGGGCACCGATGGCTACACCTTC. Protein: CASSPGTDGYTF.

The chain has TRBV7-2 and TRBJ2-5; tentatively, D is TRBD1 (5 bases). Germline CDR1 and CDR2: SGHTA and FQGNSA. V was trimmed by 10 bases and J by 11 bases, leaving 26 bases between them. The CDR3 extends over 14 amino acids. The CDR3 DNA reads TGTGCCACCCAGCCAAGGGGCTATTACAATGAGCAGTACTTC. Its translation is CATQPRGYYNEQYF.

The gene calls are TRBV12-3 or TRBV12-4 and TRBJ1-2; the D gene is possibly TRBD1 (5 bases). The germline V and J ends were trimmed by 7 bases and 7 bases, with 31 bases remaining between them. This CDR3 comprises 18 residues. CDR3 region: CASINSRYYQGRYSGYTF. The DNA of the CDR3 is TGTGCCAGCATAAACTCTAGGTATTATCAGGGAAGATACTCTGGCTACACCTTC.

The CDR3 sequence: CSARVQGPYGYTF. The CDR3 bases are TGCAGTGCTAGAGTCCAGGGGCCCTATGGCTACACCTTC. V is TRBV20-1 and J is TRBJ1-2; a possible D gene is TRBD1 (6 bases). Trimming cost V 1 base and J 4 bases, with 10 bases left between them. The CDR3 sequence is 13 residues long. Germline-derived CDR1 and CDR2 are DFQATT and SNEGSKA (reference sequence).

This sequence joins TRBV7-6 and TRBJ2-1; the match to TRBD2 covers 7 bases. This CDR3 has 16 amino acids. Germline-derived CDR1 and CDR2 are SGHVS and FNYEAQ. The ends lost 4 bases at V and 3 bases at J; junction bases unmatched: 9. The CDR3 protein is CASSSRGRESYNEQFF. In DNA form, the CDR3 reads TGTGCCAGCAGCTCGCGAGGGCGGGAGAGCTACAATGAGCAGTTCTTC. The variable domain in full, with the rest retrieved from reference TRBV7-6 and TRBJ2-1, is GAGVSQSPRYKVTKRGQDVALRCDPISGHVSLYWYRQALGQGPEFLTYFNYEAQQDKSGLPNDRFSAERPEGSISTLTIQRTEQRDSAMYRCASSSRGRESYNEQFFGPGTRLTVL.